The 32 T cell receptor beta chains presented below share a single source sample, sequenced in a study of blood T cell repertoires in COVID-19. Generated by immunoSEQ multiplex PCR, the TCRdb table keeps only in-frame clones and is missing some. The sample lists about 220,000 clones; roughly 84% were seen once. The sequenced material came from peripheral blood. Source of these receptors: a woman aged 55-69 years with acute or convalescent COVID-19.

This clone was counted a few times. This chain links TRBV7-2 with TRBJ1-1; 9 positions match TRBD1. The germline V gene has CDR1 SGHTA and CDR2 FQGNSA. With 7 bases clipped from V and 0 bases from J, the junction kept 12 bases outside the gene matches. The CDR3 is made up of 17 amino acids. CDR3 region: CASNRKPGTGMNTEAFF. In nucleotides, the CDR3 is TGTGCCAGCAATCGAAAGCCGGGGACAGGGATGAACACTGAAGCTTTCTTT.

The chain employs TRBV5-1 and TRBJ1-2; 7 positions agree with TRBD1. V lost 3 bases, J lost 8 bases, and 7 bases stayed unmatched. Per germline, CDR1 SGHRS and CDR2 YFSETQ. This CDR3 comprises 13 residues. Written as DNA, the CDR3 is TGCGCCAGCAGCTCTCCAGGGGGATGGGGCTACACCTTC. Amino acid sequence: CASSSPGGWGYTF.

The chain combines TRBV6-2 or TRBV6-3 with TRBJ1-6; no reliable D call. This CDR3 has 15 amino acids. The V end was cut by 4 bases, the J end by 0 bases, with 7 bases between. Looked up from germline, CDR1 is MNHEY and CDR2 is SVGEGT. The CDR3 DNA is TGTGCCAGCAGTTTCAAGAGCTCCTATAATTCACCCCTCCACTTT. Translated: CASSFKSSYNSPLHF.

The table lists this clone with a few counts. The J gene is TRBJ2-5, the V gene TRBV30, with 12 bases fitting TRBD1. V was clipped by 3 bases and J by 4 bases; unmatched bases: 12. The CDR3 length is 17 residues. The germline gives CDR1 GTSNPN, CDR2 SVGIG (reference sequence). CDR3 nucleotide sequence: TGTGCCTGGAGCACCGGGACAGGGGGCTTTGCGCGAGAGACCCAGTACTTC. As protein: CAWSTGTGGFARETQYF.

This chain uses TRBV3-1 (or the pseudogene TRBV3-2) with TRBJ1-2; TRBD1 is a possible D gene (6 bases). Germline assignment: CDR1 LGHDT and CDR2 YNNKEL (reference sequence). This CDR3 has 15 residues. Trimming took 4 bases from V and 4 from J, leaving 16 bases between them. CDR3 DNA sequence: TGTGCCAGCAGCCGGCGGGGGGCTGAGGGCTATGGCTACACCTTC. Translation: CASSRRGAEGYGYTF.

The genes are TRBV9 and TRBJ1-3, with TRBD1 matching over 7 bases. CDR1 SGDLS and CDR2 YYNGEE come from the germline V gene. Germline trimming cut 4 bases from V and 0 bases from J; bases unmatched to any gene: 7. The CDR3 consists of 16 residues. Here the CDR3 reads CASSTSGGYSGNTIYF. The CDR3 DNA is TGTGCCAGCAGCACCTCAGGGGGATACTCTGGAAACACCATATATTTT.

The genes are TRBV5-4 and TRBJ2-3, with D unclear. CDR1 is SGHNT, CDR2 YYREEE, per germline (reference sequence). The V end was cut by 0 bases, the J end by 5 bases, with 7 bases between. The CDR3 is made up of 13 amino acids. CDR3 bases: TGTGCCAGCAGCTTGGCGGGTAAAGATACGCAGTATTTT. It encodes CASSLAGKDTQYF.

The CDR3 nucleotides read TGTGCCAGCAGCTTGGCGGGGCCGACCGGGGAGCTGTTTTTT. This gives the protein CASSLAGPTGELFF. This chain uses TRBV7-2 with TRBJ2-2, with D tentatively TRBD2 (6 bases). This CDR3 spans 14 amino acids. Germline-derived CDR1 and CDR2 are SGHTA and FQGNSA. Trimming removed 3 bases at V and 5 bases at J, with 10 bases between.

This clone was counted a single time. This rearrangement joins TRBV30 to TRBJ1-2; D call uncertain. V lost 2 bases and J lost 2, with 12 bases in between. The germline V gene encodes CDR1 GTSNPN and CDR2 SVGIG (reference sequence). The CDR3 runs to 14 residues. The CDR3 protein is CAWSPTGVNYGYTF. CDR3 nucleotide sequence: TGTGCCTGGAGTCCGACCGGGGTAAACTATGGCTACACCTTC.

The genes are TRBV18 and TRBJ2-7; 9 bases are shared with TRBD1. The CDR3 loop spans 15 amino acids. CDR1 KGHSH and CDR2 LQKENI come from the germline V gene. V was clipped by 4 bases and J by 1 base; unmatched bases: 5. The CDR3 DNA is TGTGCCAGCTCACGTCCGGGACAGGGTTCCTACGAGCAGTACTTC. Its translation: CASSRPGQGSYEQYF.

The chain joins TRBV3-1 (or the pseudogene TRBV3-2) to TRBJ1-2; perhaps TRBD1 as D (5 bases). CDR3 length: 14 amino acids. V lost 2 bases and J lost 5, with 12 bases in between. Germline V gene lookup returns CDR1 LGHDT and CDR2 YNNKEL (reference sequence). CDR3 nucleotides: TGTGCCAGCAGCCAACCGGGGGAAGCTTATGGCTACACCTTC. It is translated as CASSQPGEAYGYTF.

This chain joins TRBV5-5 and TRBJ2-7, with 16 nucleotides matching TRBD2. This CDR3 region has 17 residues. Trimming took 5 bases from V and 2 from J; bases not matched to a gene: 7. Germline V gene data show CDR1 as SGHKS and CDR2 as YYEKEE (reference sequence). The CDR3 sequence is CASSHPGLAGGTYEQYF. CDR3 DNA sequence: TGTGCCAGCAGTCATCCGGGACTAGCGGGGGGGACCTACGAGCAGTACTTC.

This chain links TRBV2 with TRBJ1-4; 7 bases align to TRBD1. The length of the CDR3 is 15 residues. The trim removed 3 bases at V and 2 bases at J, leaving 3 bases unmatched. Germline V gene lookup returns CDR1 SNHLY and CDR2 FYNNEI. The CDR3 is CASSDRQGTNEKLFF. The CDR3 DNA reads as TGTGCCAGCAGTGATAGACAGGGCACTAATGAAAAACTGTTTTTT.

This chain uses TRBV20-1 with TRBJ1-6; 7 bases line up with TRBD1. The CDR3 is 11 amino acids. CDR1 and CDR2 (germline): DFQATT, SNEGSKA (reference sequence). The CDR3 loop reads CSAGGNSPLHF. The CDR3 nucleotides read TGCTCAGCAGGGGGAAATTCACCCCTCCACTTT.

V and J are TRBV7-8 and TRBJ2-1, with TRBD2 matching over 14 bases. In germline, CDR1 is SGHVS, CDR2 FQNEAQ. With 0 bases clipped from V and 7 bases from J, the junction kept 11 bases outside the gene matches. This CDR3 has 19 amino acids. CDR3 DNA: TGTGCCAGCAGCTTAGCGCCTCGGACTAGCGGGGGGCCTTTAAATGAGCAGTTCTTC. As protein: CASSLAPRTSGGPLNEQFF.

This chain connects TRBV7-6 to TRBJ1-1, with 10 bases that match TRBD1. This CDR3 spans 14 amino acids. V shed 5 bases and J 10 bases; nucleotides not matched to a gene: 10. Germline assignment: CDR1 SGHVS and CDR2 FNYEAQ. The CDR3 DNA reads TGTGCCAGCAGCCCACCGGGACAGGGGTTGACAGCTTTCTTT. Translation: CASSPPGQGLTAFF.

The chain has TRBV27 and TRBJ1-1, with 9 bases fitting TRBD1. The CDR3 spans 16 residues. V lost 1 base, J lost 5 bases, and 8 bases stayed unmatched. Germline-derived CDR1 and CDR2 are MNHEY and SMNVEV (reference sequence). In DNA form, the CDR3 reads TGTGCCAGCAGTTTATGGGGGACAGGGTTTGAGACTGAAGCTTTCTTT. It translates to CASSLWGTGFETEAFF.

V is TRBV2 and J is TRBJ1-1, with D unresolved. The CDR3 extends over 13 amino acids. The germline V gene has CDR1 SNHLY and CDR2 FYNNEI. V shed 7 bases and J shed 5 bases, with 14 bases lying between them. The CDR3 protein is CASTKEGRTEAFF. The CDR3, as DNA: TGTGCCAGCACCAAGGAGGGTAGGACTGAAGCTTTCTTT.

V and J are TRBV5-1 and TRBJ1-2; 10 bases align to TRBD1. Germline CDR1 SGHRS, CDR2 YFSETQ. After removal of 3 bases from V and 2 bases from J, the junction contained 16 bases not matched to a gene. The length of the CDR3 is 19 residues. CDR3 sequence reads: CASSSTIPGQGQTNYGYTF. The CDR3 bases are TGCGCCAGCAGCTCAACAATTCCGGGACAGGGGCAAACGAACTATGGCTACACCTTC.

This rearrangement joins TRBV6-2 or TRBV6-3 to TRBJ2-5, with 9 bases matching TRBD2. This CDR3 is 16 amino acids long. Trimming removed 4 bases from V and 1 base from J; junction bases left unmatched: 7. Germline lookup yields CDR1 MNHEY and CDR2 SVGEGT. CDR3 nucleotides: TGTGCCAGCAGTTTGGGAGCGGGGGGAATCCAAGAGACCCAGTACTTC. It specifies CASSLGAGGIQETQYF.

V usage is TRBV6-6 and J usage is TRBJ1-4; 9 bases are shared with TRBD1. V lost 4 bases and J lost 7; bases outside the gene matches: 7. The CDR3 is made up of 15 amino acids. The germline CDR1 and CDR2 sequences are MNHNY and SVGAGI (reference sequence). DNA of the CDR3: TGTGCCAGCAGTTCTACAGGGGGCATGGGTGAAAAACTGTTTTTT. Protein: CASSSTGGMGEKLFF.

This clone was recorded once. The chain couples TRBV4-2 to TRBJ2-5; D gene unclear. Germline loops: CDR1 LGHNA, CDR2 YNFKEQ. V was shortened by 1 base and J by 2 bases, with 11 bases between the two germline ends. The CDR3 runs to 15 residues. CDR3 coding DNA: TGTGCCAGCAGCCAAGGAGTTCCAGGTCAAGAGACCCAGTACTTC. Translating it yields CASSQGVPGQETQYF.

The chain has TRBV7-2 and TRBJ1-3; no definite D call. The CDR3 totals 15 residues. Germline-derived CDR1 and CDR2 are SGHTA and FQGNSA. Trimming removed 5 bases from V and 0 bases from J, with 11 bases in between. CDR3 bases: TGTGCCAGCAGCAATCAGGATTTCTCTGGAAACACCATATATTTT. Protein: CASSNQDFSGNTIYF.

The J gene is TRBJ1-1, the V gene TRBV7-9; TRBD1 is a possible D gene (5 bases). There are 15 residues in the CDR3. Germline CDR1 SEHNR, CDR2 FQNEAQ (reference sequence). The ends were cut back, 3 bases at V and 6 bases at J, with 17 bases in the middle. Here the CDR3 DNA reads TGTGCCAGCAGCTTCTTCCCGTCAGGGAAGGCTGAAGCTTTCTTT. Translating gives CASSFFPSGKAEAFF.

The V call is TRBV5-4, the J call TRBJ2-5; D might be TRBD2 (6 bases). The germline V gene has CDR1 SGHNT and CDR2 YYREEE (reference sequence). The CDR3 is 15 amino acids. The germline V and J ends were trimmed by 0 bases and 1 base, with 10 bases remaining between them. The chain's CDR3 is CASSLGGASQETQYF. The DNA of the CDR3 is TGTGCCAGCAGCTTGGGCGGGGCTTCCCAAGAGACCCAGTACTTC.

This rearrangement joins TRBV5-5 to TRBJ1-6, with TRBD1 as a possible D gene (6 bases). This CDR3 has 16 amino acids. Trimming pared 2 bases from V and 6 bases from J, leaving 15 bases between. Germline V CDR1 and CDR2: SGHKS, YYEKEE (reference sequence). CDR3: CASSFTPGHSNSPLHF. The CDR3 DNA sequence: TGTGCCAGCAGCTTCACTCCGGGACACTCTAATTCACCCCTCCACTTT.

DNA of the CDR3: TGTGCCATCAGTACTAGCGCAACCAAAAACATTCAGTACTTC. Amino acid sequence: CAISTSATKNIQYF. This sequence joins TRBV10-3 and TRBJ2-4; 7 bases agree with TRBD2. V lost 5 bases and J lost 2; bases outside the gene matches: 3. The length of the CDR3 is 14 residues. From germline, CDR1 is ENHRY and CDR2 SYGVKD.

CDR3 protein: CASSLGQPNEQYF. The CDR3 bases are TGCGCCAGCAGCTTGGGACAGCCTAACGAGCAGTACTTC. The chain joins TRBV5-1 to TRBJ2-7; D possibly corresponds to TRBD1 (5 bases). Germline values: CDR1 SGHRS, CDR2 YFSETQ. The length of the CDR3 is 13 residues. V lost 0 bases and J lost 5, with 9 bases in between.

CDR3 region: CASSQRQGDSPLHF. CDR3 nucleotides: TGTGCCAGCAGCCAGAGACAGGGTGATTCACCCCTCCACTTT. The J gene is TRBJ1-6, the V gene TRBV3-1 (or the pseudogene TRBV3-2); TRBD1 agrees at 7 bases. The V gene's germline CDR1 is LGHDT and CDR2 YNNKEL (reference sequence). The CDR3 is 14 residues long. Trimming took 3 bases from V and 8 from J; bases not matched to a gene: 4.

This clone showed up just once. V is TRBV15 and J is TRBJ2-7; TRBD2 matches 11 bases. Germline loops: CDR1 LNHNV, CDR2 YYDKDF (reference sequence). Losses at the gene ends were 0 bases for V and 2 bases for J; bases not matched to a gene: 12. The CDR3 is 19 residues long. The CDR3 nucleotides are TGTGCCACCAGCAGAGATATTAGCGGGGGGGCCCCGATCCCCTACGAGCAGTACTTC. This gives the protein CATSRDISGGAPIPYEQYF.

The V call is TRBV7-2, the J call TRBJ1-3; a possible D gene is TRBD1 (5 bases). Germline lookup yields CDR1 SGHTA and CDR2 FQGNSA. Trimming removed 6 bases from V and 7 bases from J, with 16 bases in between. The CDR3 runs 14 residues. The CDR3 region has the DNA TGTGCCAGCAGTGGCGGGGCTGAGGGGAACACCATATATTTT. Translating gives CASSGGAEGNTIYF.

The J gene is TRBJ1-5, the V gene TRBV25-1; D gene ambiguous. Germline V gene sequence: CDR1 MGHDK, CDR2 SYGVNS. There are 15 residues in the CDR3. Trimming pared 1 base from V and 3 bases from J, leaving 10 bases between. The CDR3 DNA follows: TGTGCCAGCAGTGAATTGAGGGTTCCCAATCAGCCCCAGCATTTT. Its translation: CASSELRVPNQPQHF. The variable domain in full, completed from reference TRBV25-1 and TRBJ1-5, reads EADIYQTPRYLVIGTGKKITLECSQTMGHDKMYWYQQDPGMELHLIHYSYGVNSTEKGDLSSESTVSRIRTEHFPLTLESARPSHTSQYLCASSELRVPNQPQHFGDGTRLSIL.